A single sample gave rise to the 12 T cell receptor beta chains below, sequenced in a study of blood T cell repertoires in COVID-19. Here immunoSEQ multiplex PCR was the method, and the copy in TCRdb shows in-frame clones only, minus some. The sample carries about 200,000 clones, 84% recorded once. The sequenced material came from PBMCs or T cells enriched from blood (not recorded which). The receptors here all came from a woman aged 25-40 years who had been exposed to COVID-19.

This clone was detected only a few times. The chain is built from TRBV7-3 and TRBJ2-3; 13 bases fit TRBD2. V shed 5 bases, J shed 4 bases, and the junction held 6 bases outside the gene matches. Germline CDR1 is SGHTA and CDR2 is FQGTGA. CDR3 length: 16 amino acids. The DNA for the CDR3 is TGTGCCAGCAGCCCGACGACTAGCGGGGGGCCAGATACGCAGTATTTT. Its translation is CASSPTTSGGPDTQYF.

J is TRBJ2-7 and V is TRBV9; 10 bases fit TRBD1. Germline V CDR1 and CDR2: SGDLS, YYNGEE. V gave up 4 bases and J gave up 3 bases; unmatched junction bases: 7. CDR3 length: 15 residues. CDR3 DNA: TGTGCCAGCAGCCTCGGGACAGGGGCGAACTACGAGCAGTACTTC. Its translation is CASSLGTGANYEQYF.

The V call is TRBV7-2, the J call TRBJ2-2; 10 nucleotides match TRBD2. Looked up from germline, CDR1 is SGHTA and CDR2 is FQGNSA. The ends lost 4 bases at V and 5 bases at J; junction bases unmatched: 7. CDR3 length equals 16 residues. Written as DNA, the CDR3 is TGTGCCAGCAGCTGGGGAAGCGGGGGGGCTACCGGGGAGCTGTTTTTT. Amino acid sequence: CASSWGSGGATGELFF.

This rearrangement joins TRBV18 to TRBJ2-7; 8 bases align to TRBD2. CDR3 length: 17 amino acids. Germline loops: CDR1 KGHSH, CDR2 LQKENI. V trimming: 2 bases; J trimming: 2 bases; junction bases outside the gene matches: 11. CDR3 in amino acids: CASSPTDSSGLAYEQYF. The CDR3 DNA is TGTGCCAGCTCACCAACCGATTCTAGCGGGTTAGCCTACGAGCAGTACTTC.

This chain links TRBV27 with TRBJ2-7, with TRBD1 identical over 9 bases. From germline, CDR1 is MNHEY and CDR2 SMNVEV (reference sequence). The junction had 10 bases not matched to a gene; V was cut back by 1 base and J by 3 bases. CDR3 length equals 17 residues. CDR3 sequence reads: CASSLFGLGQGNYEQYF. The DNA for the CDR3 is TGTGCCAGCAGTTTATTCGGGTTAGGACAGGGGAACTACGAGCAGTACTTC.

This clone has a handful of counts. CDR3 loop: CASSPSTGTNTEAFF. In DNA, the CDR3 is TGTGCCAGCAGCCCGTCGACCGGGACTAACACTGAAGCTTTCTTT. This chain joins TRBV9 and TRBJ1-1, with a tentative D call TRBD1 (5 bases). Germline V gene lookup returns CDR1 SGDLS and CDR2 YYNGEE. CDR3 length equals 15 residues. The V end was cut by 4 bases, the J end by 2 bases, with 15 bases between.

This sequence joins TRBV6-5 and TRBJ1-2, with TRBD1 as a possible D gene (6 bases). Deletions cut 10 bases from V and 1 base from J, with 13 bases between. This CDR3 spans 13 amino acids. From germline, CDR1 is MNHEY and CDR2 SVGAGI. CDR3 bases: TGTGCCATCCTGGACAGACTTAACTATGGCTACACCTTC. Residues: CAILDRLNYGYTF.

V gene TRBV4-1 combines with J gene TRBJ1-1; 7 nucleotides line up with TRBD1. Looked up from germline, CDR1 is MGHRA and CDR2 is YSYEKL. The CDR3 runs to 16 residues. Trimming at V came to 5 bases and at J to 0 bases, leaving 9 bases not matched to a gene. In DNA form, the CDR3 reads TGCGCCAGCAGCAAATGGCCGGGACAGTTGAACACTGAAGCTTTCTTT. Protein: CASSKWPGQLNTEAFF.

This chain links TRBV19 with TRBJ1-1, with 12 bases lining up with TRBD1. CDR1 and CDR2 (germline): LNHDA, SQIVND (reference sequence). V was clipped by 5 bases and J by 8 bases; unmatched bases: 9. The CDR3 has 15 residues. The CDR3 loop is CASSLGQGAGLEAFF. As DNA, the CDR3 is TGTGCCAGTAGTTTGGGACAGGGGGCCGGATTAGAAGCTTTCTTT.

This chain joins TRBV4-1 and TRBJ1-5, with D hard to call. Germline CDR1 MGHRA, CDR2 YSYEKL. The CDR3 length is 16 residues. Trimming left V 2 bases short and J 7 bases short, with 18 bases between. Here the CDR3 reads CASSQPIRTEKQPQHF. DNA for the CDR3: TGCGCCAGCAGCCAACCGATAAGAACAGAGAAGCAGCCCCAGCATTTT.

This clone was detected only once. The chain uses TRBV19 and TRBJ1-5; perhaps TRBD1 as D (5 bases). CDR1 and CDR2 from the germline V gene are LNHDA and SQIVND (reference sequence). Trimming left V 3 bases short and J 0 bases short, with 9 bases between. The CDR3 consists of 15 residues. The CDR3 DNA reads as TGTGCCAGTAGTATGGTACAGGATAGCAATCAGCCCCAGCATTTT. Translated, it gives CASSMVQDSNQPQHF. The entire variable domain, with the rest obtained from reference TRBV19 and TRBJ1-5, is as follows: DGGITQSPKYLFRKEGQNVTLSCEQNLNHDAMYWYRQDPGQGLRLIYYSQIVNDFQKGDIAEGYSVSREKKESFPLTVTSAQKNPTAFYLCASSMVQDSNQPQHFGDGTRLSIL.

The count of this clone is one. The chain recombines TRBV29-1 with TRBJ1-3; no clear D gene. This CDR3 comprises 13 residues. Trimming took off 4 bases at V and 0 bases at J, with 7 bases between the two ends. CDR1 SQVTM and CDR2 ANQGSEA come from the germline V gene. For the CDR3, the DNA is TGCAGCGTTGCCCGGGACTCTGGAAACACCATATATTTT. Translation gives CSVARDSGNTIYF. Full variable domain (outside the CDR3, taken from reference TRBV29-1 and TRBJ1-3): SAVISQKPSRDICQRGTSLTIQCQVDSQVTMMFWYRQQPGQSLTLIATANQGSEATYESGFVIDKFPISRPNLTFSTLTVSNMSPEDSSIYLCSVARDSGNTIYFGEGSWLTVV.